The clone carrying this T cell receptor beta chain was found a few times. The antigen is undetermined. This record belongs to a study of T cells in Graves' hyperthyroidism and ophthalmopathy. In the study overall: Once the initial diagnosis was made, peripheral blood was obtained before any treatment.

After removal of 3 bases from V and 4 bases from J, the junction contained 6 bases not matched to a gene. In germline, CDR1 is DFQATT, CDR2 SNEGSKA (reference sequence). The length of the CDR3 is 15 residues. General observations from the study: Clonotypes that were expanded in thyroid above 0.001 mostly appeared in blood too.

RNA transcripts provided the source from which TCR beta CDR3 regions were amplified. A first-round RT-PCR of the TCR CDR3 used the HTBI primer set. A single record per CDR3 protein comes from TCRdb applying MiXCR to the multiplex PCR reads. The sample lists some 350,000 distinct CDR3 sequences, around 15% occurring once. Specimen: blood. The rearrangement uses TRBV20-1 and TRBJ2-3; 11 nucleotides match TRBD2. The TCR originated in a woman aged 40 to 50 with Graves' ophthalmopathy. CDR3 region: CSASKLSGRADTQYF. In DNA form, the CDR3 reads TGCAGTGCTAGTAAACTTAGCGGGAGGGCAGATACGCAGTATTTT.